The sequence of this T cell receptor (beta chain) was determined in a study of T-cell memory formation after mild COVID-19 (dated by TCRdb to about 2021). About the full investigation: TCR sequence clusters from the two donors were found to be largely donor specific. The cohort comprised two young, previously healthy adult volunteers, one female and one male. In a couple of donors, T-cell clones that expanded and contracted after mild COVID-19 were tracked by sequencing TCRalpha and TCRbeta repertoires over time.

On the study overall, not on this receptor specifically: Contracting CD4+ clones turned up mainly in the CM and EM memory subsets, whereas EMRA was where CD8+ clones were enriched. Some responding clones were detected in pre-infection memory, suggesting pre-existing cross-reactive memory T cells joined the SARS-CoV-2 response. Clones that contracted from day 15 to 85 showed balanced CD4/CD8 phenotypes, whereas a second wave of clones that expanded from day 15 to 37 leaned towards CD4+. SARS-CoV-2 specificity was not confirmed for the second-wave clones peaking on day 37. Only a couple of mild cases were covered in the study, and larger cohorts including severe cases with pre-infection samples were considered necessary.

PBMCs were isolated by Ficoll-Paque density gradient centrifugation. Ten or more counts support this clonotype. This receptor's antigen is unknown. No base qualities exist here, and no much larger clone lies one base off it. Sequenced on an Illumina NovaSeq 6000. cDNA libraries for TCRalpha and TCRbeta were prepared by 5'RACE using constant-segment primers, with sample barcodes and unique molecular identifiers added. RNA was extracted from every sample with Trizol reagent. Library amplification was performed in two PCR steps, and a second sample barcode and Illumina TruSeq adapters were introduced in the second step. Sequencing of the libraries was done on an Illumina NovaSeq, producing 2 x 150 bp paired-end reads. Per the original workflow: With migec v1.2.7, reads were demultiplexed and then collapsed into UMI-guided consensus sequences. Using mixcr v2.1.11, UMI consensuses were aligned to TRA and TRB V and J templates and then assembled into clonotypes. Expanded or contracted clonotypes were those called significant by both edgeR and NoisET, with noise models trained on biological replicates. edgeR calls used a false discovery rate-adjusted p below 0.01 and a log2 fold-change threshold of 1. As an exploratory analysis of dynamics, PCA with hierarchical clustering was applied to max-normalized trajectories of the 1000 most abundant clonotypes. Each responding clone was given a CD4 or CD8 phenotype based on the CD4+ and CD8+ repertoires, which had been sequenced separately. TCRdb cleaned the public reads at Q25 with fastp, built clones with MiXCR and kept in-frame beta chains. One record per CDR3 amino acid sequence lists the most common genes and DNA. These V and J calls derive from TCRdb rather than the authors' analysis. This sample comprises 250,000 to 400,000 distinct CDR3 sequences, about 13% of them detected only once. The ten largest account for roughly a fifth of the sample.

This TCR came from a man aged 18 to 30 who had mild COVID-19 (a few samples of this study predate the infection). The sample titles of this study are shuffled in the database, so cell type and time point are left out; the donor was told from shared clones. Material for sequencing was PBMCs or a T cell subset sorted from them (not recorded which).

The sequence in DNA is TGTGCCAGCAGTGTGGACAACTATGGCTACACCTTC. It encodes CASSVDNYGYTF. The V and J segments used are TRBV6-1 and TRBJ1-2, with the D gene not clear enough to name. V is cut by 4 bases and J by 2 bases, and the space between the germline ends is 5 bases. Taken from cysteine to phenylalanine, the CDR3 has 12 residues. Of the read, only the CDR3 DNA is kept; its 36 bases are in frame from base 1. Taken from the germline V gene, the CDR1 and CDR2 loops are MNHNS and SASEGT.